This T cell receptor (beta chain) was obtained from a study of blood T cell repertoires in COVID-19. Study-level information: The analysed material was cDNA or gDNA that came from T cells, B-cell-depleted T cells, or PBMCs.

This CDR3 is built from 15 residues. The V and J ends lost 1 base and 6 bases respectively, with 14 bases between them. CDR1 SGHRS and CDR2 YFSETQ come from the germline V gene. Measured with immunoSEQ multiplex PCR; TCRdb has only the in-frame clones, and not every one. The sample lists about 130,000 clones; approximately 86% were seen once. Symptom resolution, clearance, or two negative PCRs marked donors in Cohort 3 as recovered. The sample was PBMCs or T cells enriched from blood (not recorded which). The TCR comes from a woman between 45 and 65 years old who had recovered from COVID-19. J is TRBJ2-1 and V is TRBV5-1, with D maybe TRBD1 (6 bases). The CDR3 nucleotides are TGCGCCAGCAGCTTGTTACAGGGCAGGTTCAATGAGCAGTTCTTC. It is translated as CASSLLQGRFNEQFF.